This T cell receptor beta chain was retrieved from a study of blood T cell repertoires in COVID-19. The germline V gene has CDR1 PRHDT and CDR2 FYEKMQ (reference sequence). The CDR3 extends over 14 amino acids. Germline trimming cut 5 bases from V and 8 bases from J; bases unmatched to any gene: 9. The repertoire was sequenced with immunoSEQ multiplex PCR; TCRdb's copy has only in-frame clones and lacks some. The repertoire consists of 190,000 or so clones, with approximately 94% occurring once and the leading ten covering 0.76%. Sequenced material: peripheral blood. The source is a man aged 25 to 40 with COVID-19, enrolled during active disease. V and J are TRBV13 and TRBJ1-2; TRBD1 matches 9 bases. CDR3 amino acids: CASSQGQGTEGYTF. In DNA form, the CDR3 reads TGTGCCAGCAGCCAAGGACAGGGGACCGAGGGCTACACCTTC.